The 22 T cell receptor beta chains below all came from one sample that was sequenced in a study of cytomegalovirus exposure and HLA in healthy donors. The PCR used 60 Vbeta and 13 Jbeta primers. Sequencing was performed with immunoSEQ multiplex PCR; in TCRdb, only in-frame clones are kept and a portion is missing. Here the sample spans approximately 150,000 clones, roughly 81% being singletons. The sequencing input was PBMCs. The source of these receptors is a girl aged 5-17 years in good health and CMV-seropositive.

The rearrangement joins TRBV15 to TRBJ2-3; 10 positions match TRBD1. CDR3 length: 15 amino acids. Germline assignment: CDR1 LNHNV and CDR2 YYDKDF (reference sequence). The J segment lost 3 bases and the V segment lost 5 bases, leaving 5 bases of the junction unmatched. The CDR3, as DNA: TGTGCCACCAGCGAATGGACAGGGGGGACAGATACGCAGTATTTT. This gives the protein CATSEWTGGTDTQYF.

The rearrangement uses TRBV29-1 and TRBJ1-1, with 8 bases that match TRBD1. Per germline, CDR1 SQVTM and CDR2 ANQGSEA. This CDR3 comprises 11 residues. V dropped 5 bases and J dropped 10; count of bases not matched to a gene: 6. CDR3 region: CSVQGAWGAFF. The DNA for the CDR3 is TGCAGCGTTCAGGGGGCTTGGGGAGCTTTCTTT.

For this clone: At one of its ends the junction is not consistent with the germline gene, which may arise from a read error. CDR3 in amino acids: CSSSLLGLAGDEQFF. The DNA for the CDR3 is TGTTCCAGCAGCTTACTTGGACTAGCGGGGGATGAGCAGTTCTTC. The V and J genes are TRBV7-9 and TRBJ2-1, with 13 nucleotides matching TRBD2. Germline V gives CDR1 SEHNR, CDR2 FQNEAQ (reference sequence). The CDR3 totals 15 residues.

CDR3 DNA: TGCGCCAGCAGCGGGAACAGGCCAACTGAAGCTTTCTTT. Protein sequence: CASSGNRPTEAFF. V usage is TRBV5-1 and J usage is TRBJ1-1, with a possible D match to TRBD1 (5 bases). Per germline, CDR1 SGHRS and CDR2 YFSETQ. This CDR3 has 13 residues. V was cut by 4 bases and J by 5 bases, with 12 bases left in between.

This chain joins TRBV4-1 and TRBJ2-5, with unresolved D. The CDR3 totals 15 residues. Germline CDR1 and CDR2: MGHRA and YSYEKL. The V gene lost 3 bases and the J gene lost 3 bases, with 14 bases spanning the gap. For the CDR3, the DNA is TGCGCCAGCAGCCACAGAAGTGTGGTGAAAGAGACCCAGTACTTC. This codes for CASSHRSVVKETQYF.

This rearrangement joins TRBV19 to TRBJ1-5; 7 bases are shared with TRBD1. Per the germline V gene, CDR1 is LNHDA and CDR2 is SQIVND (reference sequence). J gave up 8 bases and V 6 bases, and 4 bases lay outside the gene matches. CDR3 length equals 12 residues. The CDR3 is CASRQGFEPQHF. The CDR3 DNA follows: TGTGCCAGTAGACAGGGGTTCGAGCCCCAGCATTTT.

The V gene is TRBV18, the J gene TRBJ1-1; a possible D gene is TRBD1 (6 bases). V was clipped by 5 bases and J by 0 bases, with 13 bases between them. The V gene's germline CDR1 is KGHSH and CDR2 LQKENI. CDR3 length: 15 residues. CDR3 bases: TGTGCCAGCTCAATCAAACAGGGCATGAACACTGAAGCTTTCTTT. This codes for CASSIKQGMNTEAFF.

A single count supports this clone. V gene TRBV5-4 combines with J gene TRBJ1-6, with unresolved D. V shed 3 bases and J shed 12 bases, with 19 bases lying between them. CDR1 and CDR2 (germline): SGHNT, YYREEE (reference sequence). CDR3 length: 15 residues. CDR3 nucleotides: TGTGCCAGCAGCTCCCGAGACGGGAGAGGGTTACCCCTCCACTTT. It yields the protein CASSSRDGRGLPLHF.

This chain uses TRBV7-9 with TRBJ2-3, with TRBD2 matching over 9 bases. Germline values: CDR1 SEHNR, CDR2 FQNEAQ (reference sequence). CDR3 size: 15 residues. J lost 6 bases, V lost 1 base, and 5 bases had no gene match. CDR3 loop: CASSLVAGGLDTQYF. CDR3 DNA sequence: TGTGCCAGCAGCTTAGTTGCGGGGGGGCTTGATACGCAGTATTTT.

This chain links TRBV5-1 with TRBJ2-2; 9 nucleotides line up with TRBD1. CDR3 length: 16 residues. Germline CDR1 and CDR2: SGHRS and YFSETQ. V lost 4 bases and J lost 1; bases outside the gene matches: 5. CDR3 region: CASSKAGQGNTGELFF. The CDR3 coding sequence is TGCGCCAGCAGCAAAGCGGGACAGGGGAACACCGGGGAGCTGTTTTTT.

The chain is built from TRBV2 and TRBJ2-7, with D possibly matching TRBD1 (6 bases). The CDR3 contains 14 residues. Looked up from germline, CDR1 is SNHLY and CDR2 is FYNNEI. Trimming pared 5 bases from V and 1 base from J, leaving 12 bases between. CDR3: CASSTQGVSYEQYF. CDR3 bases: TGTGCCAGCAGTACACAGGGAGTGTCCTACGAGCAGTACTTC.

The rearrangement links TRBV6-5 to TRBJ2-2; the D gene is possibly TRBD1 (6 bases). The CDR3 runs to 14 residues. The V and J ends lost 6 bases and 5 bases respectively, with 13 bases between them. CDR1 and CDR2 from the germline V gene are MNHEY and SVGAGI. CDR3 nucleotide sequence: TGTGCCAGCAGATTCAGGGGCGAAACCGGGGAGCTGTTTTTT. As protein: CASRFRGETGELFF.

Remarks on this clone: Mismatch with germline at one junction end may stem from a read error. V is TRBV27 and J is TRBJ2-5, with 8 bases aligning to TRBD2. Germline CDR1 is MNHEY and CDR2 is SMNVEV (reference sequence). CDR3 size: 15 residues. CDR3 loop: CASSIGGLGQEAQYF. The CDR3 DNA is TGTGCCAGCAGTATTGGGGGACTAGGTCAAGAGGCCCAGTACTTC.

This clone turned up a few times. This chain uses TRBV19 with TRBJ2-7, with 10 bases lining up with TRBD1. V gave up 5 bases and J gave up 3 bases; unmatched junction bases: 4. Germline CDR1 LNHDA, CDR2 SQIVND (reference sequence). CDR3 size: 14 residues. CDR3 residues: CASSARDRGYEQYF. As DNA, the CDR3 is TGTGCCAGTAGTGCCCGGGACAGGGGCTACGAGCAGTACTTC. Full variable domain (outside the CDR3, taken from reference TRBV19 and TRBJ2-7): DGGITQSPKYLFRKEGQNVTLSCEQNLNHDAMYWYRQDPGQGLRLIYYSQIVNDFQKGDIAEGYSVSREKKESFPLTVTSAQKNPTAFYLCASSARDRGYEQYFGPGTRLTVT.

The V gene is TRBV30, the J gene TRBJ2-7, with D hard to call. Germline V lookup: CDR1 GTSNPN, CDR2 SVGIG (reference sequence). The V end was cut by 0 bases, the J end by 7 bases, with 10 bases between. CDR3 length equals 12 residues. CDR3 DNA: TGTGCCTGGAGTGTACAGAAAAGGGAGCAGTACTTC. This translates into CAWSVQKREQYF. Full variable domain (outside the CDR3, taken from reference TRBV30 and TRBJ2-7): SQTIHQWPATLVQPVGSPLSLECTVEGTSNPNLYWYRQAAGRGLQLLFYSVGIGQISSEVPQNLSASRPQDRQFILSSKKLLLSDSGFYLCAWSVQKREQYFGPGTRLTVT.

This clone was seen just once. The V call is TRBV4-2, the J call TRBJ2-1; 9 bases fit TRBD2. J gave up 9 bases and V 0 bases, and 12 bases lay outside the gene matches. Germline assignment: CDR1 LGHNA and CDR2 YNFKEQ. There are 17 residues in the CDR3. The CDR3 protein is CASSQDASGDPRSEQFF. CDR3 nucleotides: TGTGCCAGCAGCCAAGATGCTAGCGGGGACCCACGGAGTGAGCAGTTCTTC.

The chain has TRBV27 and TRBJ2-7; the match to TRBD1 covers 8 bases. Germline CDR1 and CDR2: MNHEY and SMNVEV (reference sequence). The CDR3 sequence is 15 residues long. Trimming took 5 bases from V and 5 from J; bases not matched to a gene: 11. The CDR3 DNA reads TGTGCCAGCAGTCCCCGGGACAGGTATGACCACGAGCAGTACTTC. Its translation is CASSPRDRYDHEQYF.

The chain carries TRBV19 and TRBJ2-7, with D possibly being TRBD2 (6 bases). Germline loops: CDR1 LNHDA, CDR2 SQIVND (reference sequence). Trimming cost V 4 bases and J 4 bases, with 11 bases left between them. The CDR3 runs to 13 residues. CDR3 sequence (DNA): TGTGCCAGTAGTAATGGAGGAGGGTACGAGCAGTACTTC. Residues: CASSNGGGYEQYF.

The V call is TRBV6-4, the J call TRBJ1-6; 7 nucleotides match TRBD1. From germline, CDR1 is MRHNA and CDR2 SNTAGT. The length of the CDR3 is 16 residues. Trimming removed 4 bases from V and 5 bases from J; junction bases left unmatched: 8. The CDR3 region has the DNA TGTGCCAGCAGTGTCTTGGGCGGGACAGATAATTCACCCCTCCACTTT. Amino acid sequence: CASSVLGGTDNSPLHF.

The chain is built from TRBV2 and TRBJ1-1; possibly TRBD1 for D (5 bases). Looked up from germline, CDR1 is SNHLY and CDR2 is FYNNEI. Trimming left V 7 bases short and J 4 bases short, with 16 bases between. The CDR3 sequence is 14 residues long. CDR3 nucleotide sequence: TGTGCCAGCACCGAGGGAGGGGTGGGCACTGAAGCTTTCTTT. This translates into CASTEGGVGTEAFF.

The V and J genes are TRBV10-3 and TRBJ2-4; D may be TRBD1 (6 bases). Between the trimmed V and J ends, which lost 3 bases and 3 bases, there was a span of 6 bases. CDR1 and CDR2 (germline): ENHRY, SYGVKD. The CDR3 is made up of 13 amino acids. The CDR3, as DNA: TGTGCCATCAGTGACAGGGGCAAAAACATTCAGTACTTC. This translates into CAISDRGKNIQYF.

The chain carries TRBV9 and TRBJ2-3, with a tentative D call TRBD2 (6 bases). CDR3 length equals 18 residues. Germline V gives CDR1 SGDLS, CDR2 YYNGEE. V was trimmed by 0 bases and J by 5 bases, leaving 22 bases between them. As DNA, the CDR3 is TGTGCCAGCAGCGTAGCGGGGGTAAGACGTGAATACAGAGATACGCAGTATTTT. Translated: CASSVAGVRREYRDTQYF.